This note documents a single TCR beta chain sequence. From germline, CDR1 is MGHRA and CDR2 YSYEKL. V was clipped by 4 bases and J by 6 bases, with 18 bases between them. This CDR3 contains 16 residues. These data originate in a study of cytomegalovirus exposure and HLA in healthy donors. PCR amplification relied on 60 Vbeta primers (plus 13 Jbeta primers). Sequencing used immunoSEQ multiplex PCR; TCRdb keeps in-frame clones, though not all of them. The table includes more than 85,000 clones, approximately 79% detected once. The origin of this receptor is a man in his thirties or forties in good health and CMV-seropositive. The V call is TRBV4-1, the J call TRBJ1-4; a possible D gene is TRBD1 (6 bases). The sample taken for sequencing was PBMCs. CDR3 in DNA: TGCGCCAGCAGCCGCCCCGGCCGGGACATTGATGAAAAACTGTTTTTT. Encoded protein: CASSRPGRDIDEKLFF.